Following are 4 T cell receptor beta chains from one sample sequenced in a study of regulatory T cells in long-lasting Graves disease. Regarding time point: persistent/refractory GD, antithyroid drugs over 5 years with positive TRAb. PBMC RNA was the source of the TCR library. HTBI primers from iRepertoire and Arm-PCR of CDR3 regions yielded the TCR beta libraries. TCRdb passed the multiplex PCR reads through MiXCR, listing each CDR3 protein once. The profile shows 700,000 or so distinct CDR3 sequences, 30% of them singletons. The sequencing used peripheral blood mononuclear cells (PBMCs), collected when the disease was refractory, from a patient treated with antithyroid drugs. All receptors come from a female donor with Graves disease.

There are many counts of this clonotype. The CDR3 loop is CSARPGGSHQPQHF. Written as DNA, the CDR3 is TGCAGTGCTAGACCGGGCGGGAGTCATCAGCCCCAGCATTTT. The V gene is TRBV20-1, the J gene TRBJ1-5, with no clear D. Germline V gene data show CDR1 as DFQATT and CDR2 as SNEGSKA (reference sequence). This CDR3 has 14 amino acids. V lost 2 bases, J lost 5 bases, and 13 bases lay in between.

The rearrangement uses TRBV12-3 or TRBV12-4 and TRBJ2-6; D possibly matches TRBD1 or TRBD2 (5 bases each). V lost 6 bases, J lost 0 bases, and 21 bases lay in between. This CDR3 has 19 residues. The CDR3 DNA is TGTGCCAGCAGCCAAACACTGACCCCGAGGGGCTCTGGGGCCAACGTCCTGACTTTC. Residues: CASSQTLTPRGSGANVLTF.

The rearrangement joins TRBV19 to TRBJ2-4; 7 bases match TRBD2. There are 18 residues in the CDR3. V shed 3 bases, J shed 0 bases, and the junction held 11 bases outside the gene matches. From germline, CDR1 is LNHDA and CDR2 SQIVND (reference sequence). The CDR3, as DNA: TGTGCCAGTAGTATCCATCGGGGAGGGGCCTTAGCCAAAAACATTCAGTACTTC. Encoded protein: CASSIHRGGALAKNIQYF.

This clonotype was recorded at least ten times. The chain is built from TRBV15 and TRBJ2-5; TRBD2 is a possible D gene (7 bases). Germline CDR1 and CDR2: LNHNV and YYDKDF (reference sequence). The V end lost 1 base, the J end lost 4 bases, and 22 bases lay between the germline ends. CDR3 length equals 18 residues. The DNA for the CDR3 is TGTGCCACCAGCAGAGGCGTCGTACAGGGCGGGGGTCGAGAGACCCAGTACTTC. Its translation is CATSRGVVQGGGRETQYF.